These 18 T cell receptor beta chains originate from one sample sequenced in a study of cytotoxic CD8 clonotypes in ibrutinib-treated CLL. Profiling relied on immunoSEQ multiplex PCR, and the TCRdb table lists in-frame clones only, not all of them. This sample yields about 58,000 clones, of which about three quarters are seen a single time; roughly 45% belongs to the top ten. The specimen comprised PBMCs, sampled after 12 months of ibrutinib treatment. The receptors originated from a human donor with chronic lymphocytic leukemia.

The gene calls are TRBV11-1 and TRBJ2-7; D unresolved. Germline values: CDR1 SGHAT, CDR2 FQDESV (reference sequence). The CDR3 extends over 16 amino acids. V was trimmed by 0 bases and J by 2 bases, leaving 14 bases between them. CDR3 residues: CASSLAPYRRPYEQYF. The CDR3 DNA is TGTGCCAGCAGCTTAGCCCCCTATAGGAGACCCTACGAGCAGTACTTC.

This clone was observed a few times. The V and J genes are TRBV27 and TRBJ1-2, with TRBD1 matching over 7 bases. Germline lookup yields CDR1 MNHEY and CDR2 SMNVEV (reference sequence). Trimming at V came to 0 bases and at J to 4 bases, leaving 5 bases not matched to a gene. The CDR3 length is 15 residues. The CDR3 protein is CASSLSGTAGYGYTF. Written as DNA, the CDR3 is TGTGCCAGCAGTTTATCCGGGACAGCGGGCTATGGCTACACCTTC.

The CDR3 region has the DNA TGCGCCAGCAGCTTGGTTCAGGGGATCACCGGGGAGCTGTTTTTT. Protein product: CASSLVQGITGELFF. This chain uses TRBV5-1 with TRBJ2-2; the D gene is possibly TRBD1 (6 bases). CDR3 length: 15 residues. Germline V gene data show CDR1 as SGHRS and CDR2 as YFSETQ. Trimming left V 0 bases short and J 4 bases short, with 10 bases between.

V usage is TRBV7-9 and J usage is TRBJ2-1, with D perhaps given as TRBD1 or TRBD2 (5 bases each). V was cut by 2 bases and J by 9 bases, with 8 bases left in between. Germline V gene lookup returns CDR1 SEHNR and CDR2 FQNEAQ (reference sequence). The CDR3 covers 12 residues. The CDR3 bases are TGTGCCAGCAGCTTACTAGGGACTGAGCAGTTCTTC. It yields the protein CASSLLGTEQFF.

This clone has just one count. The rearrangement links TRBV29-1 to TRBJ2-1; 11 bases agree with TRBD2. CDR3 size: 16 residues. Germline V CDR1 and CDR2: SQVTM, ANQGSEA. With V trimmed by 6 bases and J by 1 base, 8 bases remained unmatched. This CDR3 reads CSVGILAGGSYNEQFF. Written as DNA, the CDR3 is TGCAGCGTCGGTATTTTAGCGGGGGGGTCCTACAATGAGCAGTTCTTC.

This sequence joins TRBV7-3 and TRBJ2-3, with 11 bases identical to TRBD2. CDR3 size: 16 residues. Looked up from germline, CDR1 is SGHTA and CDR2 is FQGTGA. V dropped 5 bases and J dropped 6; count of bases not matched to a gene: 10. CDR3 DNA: TGTGCCAGCAGCCATGCTAGCGGGGGGACGTGGGATACGCAGTATTTT. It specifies CASSHASGGTWDTQYF.

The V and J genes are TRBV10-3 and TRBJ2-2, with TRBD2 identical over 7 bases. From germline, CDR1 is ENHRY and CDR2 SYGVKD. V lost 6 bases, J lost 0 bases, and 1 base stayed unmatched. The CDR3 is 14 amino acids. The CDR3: CAIRGLANTGELFF. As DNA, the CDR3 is TGTGCCATCAGAGGACTAGCGAACACCGGGGAGCTGTTTTTT.

The CDR3 is CASSPRLENTEAFF. The DNA of the CDR3 is TGTGCCAGCAGCCCCCGTCTGGAGAACACTGAAGCTTTCTTT. The chain recombines TRBV9 with TRBJ1-1, with D hard to call. CDR1 is SGDLS, CDR2 YYNGEE, per germline. The CDR3 extends over 14 amino acids. The V end was cut by 4 bases, the J end by 1 base, with 11 bases between.

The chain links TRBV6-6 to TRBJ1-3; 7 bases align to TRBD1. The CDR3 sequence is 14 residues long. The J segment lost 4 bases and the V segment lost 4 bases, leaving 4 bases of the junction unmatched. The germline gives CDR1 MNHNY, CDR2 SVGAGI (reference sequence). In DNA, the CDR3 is TGTGCCAGCAGTTCCACAGGGGCAGGAAACACCATATATTTT. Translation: CASSSTGAGNTIYF.

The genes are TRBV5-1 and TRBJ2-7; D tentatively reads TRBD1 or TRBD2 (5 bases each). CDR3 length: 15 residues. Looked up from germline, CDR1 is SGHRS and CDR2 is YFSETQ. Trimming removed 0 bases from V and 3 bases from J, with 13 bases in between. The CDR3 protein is CASSLEGTSYYEQYF. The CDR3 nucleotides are TGCGCCAGCAGCTTGGAGGGGACCTCTTACTACGAGCAGTACTTC. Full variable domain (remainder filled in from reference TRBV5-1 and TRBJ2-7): KAGVTQTPRYLIKTRGQQVTLSCSPISGHRSVSWYQQTPGQGLQFLFEYFSETQRNKGNFPGRFSGRQFSNSRSEMNVSTLELGDSALYLCASSLEGTSYYEQYFGPGTRLTVT.

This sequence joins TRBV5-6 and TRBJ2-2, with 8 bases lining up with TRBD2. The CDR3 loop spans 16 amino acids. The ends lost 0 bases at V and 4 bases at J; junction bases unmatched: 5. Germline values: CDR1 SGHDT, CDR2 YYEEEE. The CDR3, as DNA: TGTGCCAGCAGCTTGGAGCGGGAGATTTTCACCGGGGAGCTGTTTTTT. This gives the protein CASSLEREIFTGELFF. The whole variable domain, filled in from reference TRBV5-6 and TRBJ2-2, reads DAGVTQSPTHLIKTRGQQVTLRCSPKSGHDTVSWYQQALGQGPQFIFQYYEEEERQRGNFPDRFSGHQFPNYSSELNVNALLLGDSALYLCASSLEREIFTGELFFGEGSRLTVL.

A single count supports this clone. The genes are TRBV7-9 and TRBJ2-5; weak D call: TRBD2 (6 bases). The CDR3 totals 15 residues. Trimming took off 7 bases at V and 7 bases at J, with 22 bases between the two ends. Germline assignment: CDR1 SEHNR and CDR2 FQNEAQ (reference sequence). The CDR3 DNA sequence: TGTGCCAGCATCGACCGGGGATCGGGCGGGGTGACCCAGTACTTC. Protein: CASIDRGSGGVTQYF.

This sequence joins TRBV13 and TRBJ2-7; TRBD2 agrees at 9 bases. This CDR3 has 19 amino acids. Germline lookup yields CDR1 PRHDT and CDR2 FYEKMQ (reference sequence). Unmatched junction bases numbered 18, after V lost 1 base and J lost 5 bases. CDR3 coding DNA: TGTGCCAGCAGCTTAGTCGTGGGCGGGGGGGCCGGCGATCGGGACGAGCAGTACTTC. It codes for CASSLVVGGGAGDRDEQYF.

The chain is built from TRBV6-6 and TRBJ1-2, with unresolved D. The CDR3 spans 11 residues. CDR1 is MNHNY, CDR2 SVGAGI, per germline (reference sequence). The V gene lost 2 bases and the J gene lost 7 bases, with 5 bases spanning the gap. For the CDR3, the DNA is TGTGCCAGCAGTTACATGGTTGGCTACACCTTC. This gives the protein CASSYMVGYTF.

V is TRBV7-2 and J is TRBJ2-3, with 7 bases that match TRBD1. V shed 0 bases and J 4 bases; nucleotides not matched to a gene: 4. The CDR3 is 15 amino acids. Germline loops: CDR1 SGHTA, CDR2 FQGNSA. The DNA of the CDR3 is TGTGCCAGCAGCTTAGCACAGGGGCAGGCAGATACGCAGTATTTT. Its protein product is CASSLAQGQADTQYF. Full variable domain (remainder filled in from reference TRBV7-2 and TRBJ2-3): GAGVSQSPSNKVTEKGKDVELRCDPISGHTALYWYRQSLGQGLEFLIYFQGNSAPDKSGLPSDRFSAERTGGSVSTLTIQRTQQEDSAVYLCASSLAQGQADTQYFGPGTRLTVL.

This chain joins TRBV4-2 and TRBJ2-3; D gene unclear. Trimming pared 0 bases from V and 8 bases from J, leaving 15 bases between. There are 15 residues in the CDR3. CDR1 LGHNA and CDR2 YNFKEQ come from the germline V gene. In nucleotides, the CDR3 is TGTGCCAGCAGCCAAGAAGGGCTCCCCTTGGGTACGCAGTATTTT. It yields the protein CASSQEGLPLGTQYF.

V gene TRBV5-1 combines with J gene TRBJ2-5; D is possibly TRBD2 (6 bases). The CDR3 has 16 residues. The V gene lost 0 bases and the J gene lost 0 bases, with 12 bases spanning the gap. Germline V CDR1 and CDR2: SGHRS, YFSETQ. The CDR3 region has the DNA TGCGCCAGCAGCTTGGGTCCGGGAGCCGACCAAGAGACCCAGTACTTC. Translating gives CASSLGPGADQETQYF.

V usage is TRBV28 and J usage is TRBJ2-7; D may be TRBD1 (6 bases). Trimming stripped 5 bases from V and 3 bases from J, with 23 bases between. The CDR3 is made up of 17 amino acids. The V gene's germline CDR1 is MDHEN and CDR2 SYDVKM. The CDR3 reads CASSIRTLMTGSYEQYF. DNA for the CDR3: TGTGCCAGCAGTATACGAACCCTTATGACAGGCAGCTACGAGCAGTACTTC. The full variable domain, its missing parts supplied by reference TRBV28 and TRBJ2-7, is DVKVTQSSRYLVKRTGEKVFLECVQDMDHENMFWYRQDPGLGLRLIYFSYDVKMKEKGDIPEGYSVSREKKERFSLILESASTNQTSMYLCASSIRTLMTGSYEQYFGPGTRLTVT.